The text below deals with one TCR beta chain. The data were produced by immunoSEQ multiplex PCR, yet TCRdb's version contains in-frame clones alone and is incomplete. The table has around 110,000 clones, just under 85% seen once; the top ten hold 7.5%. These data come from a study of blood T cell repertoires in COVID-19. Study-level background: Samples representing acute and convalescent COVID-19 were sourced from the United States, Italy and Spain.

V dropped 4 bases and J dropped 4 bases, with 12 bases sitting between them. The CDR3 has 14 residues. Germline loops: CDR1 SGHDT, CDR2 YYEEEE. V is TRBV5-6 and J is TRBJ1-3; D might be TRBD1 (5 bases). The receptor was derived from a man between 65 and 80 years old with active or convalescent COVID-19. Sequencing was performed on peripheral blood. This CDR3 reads CASSNRGLGNTIYF. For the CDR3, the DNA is TGTGCCAGCAGCAATAGGGGTCTCGGAAACACCATATATTTT.